This T cell receptor beta chain originates from a study of shared clonotypes between healthy human individuals (dated by TCRdb to the early 2020s). In the study overall: Three men and a couple of women, aged 18 to 49 years, made up the cohort. Per donor, three plates each were used for CD4 naive and CD4 memory, two for CD8 naive, and one for CD8 memory. Libraries were prepared and TCR repertoires were sequenced by different laboratories using diverse techniques, in order to increase sequencing depth and limit assay-specific biases. Between about 0.9 and 8.9 billion PBMCs per donor were obtained by leukapheresis. The study deeply sequenced blood TCR repertoires of several healthy adults to estimate repertoire size and the extent of clonotype sharing between individuals. Summary of the overall study and its limitations: Estimated clonotype richness was generally larger for naive than for memory subsets. Sampling was restricted to blood, and TCR repertoires in tissue are likely to differ from TCR repertoires in blood. Pairwise subsampling indicated that sequencing depth was expected to affect the degree of clonotype sharing among donors. Rarefaction of sorted-subset datasets indicated incomplete sequencing despite the large sequencing depth. Clonotypes shared by all four sorted-subset donors showed higher generation probabilities than non-shared clonotypes. Across several donors, around 5.4% of naive CD4, roughly 3.3% of naive CD8, roughly 2.3% of memory CD4, and approximately 0.4% of memory CD8 clonotypes were shared. The genetic and exposure-history diversity represented was limited by the small number of donors.

In regard to this clone: The antigen it binds to is not known. No base-level quality is on record; no much larger clone is a single base apart.

CD8 naive samples were obtained by positive selection for CCR7 among CD45RO-negative cells, yielding a CD45RA+CCR7+ population from which TemRA cells were excluded. Healthy HIV-negative adults with no recently reported acute infections or vaccinations were included as donors. Every donor was a Caucasian adult living in Nashville, Tennessee, USA. After blood collection by leukapheresis, PBMCs were isolated using Ficoll-Histopaque density gradient centrifugation and then cryopreserved in the vapor phase of liquid nitrogen. Purity and quantity of every magnetically sorted T cell population were checked by analytical flow cytometry. Genomic DNA was isolated from every sorted fraction and measured by UV absorbance on a Nanodrop 2000c. Using the deep immunoSEQ assay, TCR CDR3 regions were amplified from genomic DNA by multiplex PCR. Extracted genomic DNA from each cell subset was distributed evenly across all wells of several immunoSEQ 96-well plates, and each plate was treated as a replicate. For sorted subsets, each replicate PCR was loaded with approximately 190 ng genomic DNA, equivalent to 30,000 or so T cell genomes. The purified libraries were quantified using a Qubit 3.0 fluorometer, sized with a Bioanalyzer 2100, and then quantified again using the KAPA Library Quantification kit. Every immunoSEQ 96-well plate was sequenced on a dedicated single-read 150-cycle Illumina NextSeq 550 flow cell. The original methods were these. Because only junctional sequences without quality scores were contained in the immunoSEQ output, filtering matching that applied to full-length reads could not be performed. Sequences were annotated with PyIR, a Python wrapper for IgBLAST v1.9, and V/J genes and CDR3 were assigned using IMGT germline references. Any read was removed if the V/J assignment was weak (E-value above 1e-6), the CDR3 was missing, or the read contained stop codons, out-of-frame junctions, or ambiguous translated residues. V3J clonotypes were defined as sequences sharing the same inferred V gene, J gene, and CDR3 amino acid sequence. Percentage overlap between repertoires was calculated by dividing the number of shared unique clonotypes by the size of the smaller repertoire. Three approaches were used to assess repertoire richness: RTK rarefaction, the Chao1 estimator, and Recon v2.1 estimates of unobserved clonotypes. Generation probabilities for all TCRbeta clonotypes obtained by the gDNA method from a handful of donors were computed using OLGA. Here the immuneACCESS table is served through TCRdb, limited to in-frame sequences with V and J called. Missing clones are a known gap in these copies; in checked studies unresolved V genes cover under half, and the rest lacks a known reason. V and J calls and clone size are given by that table; D and trimming were obtained from the DNA. The sample table lists about 680,000 clones, approximately 90% of them with a count of one. Of the sample, 24% is held by the ten largest clones.

The clonotype was recovered from a man between 25 and 39 years old in good health. Sequenced sample: naive CD8+ T cells sorted from blood. Taken with the paper, the label for cell subset or site translates to: CD45RA+CCR7+.

The CDR3 reads as follows: CASSQDWLDGPQERDYEQYF. The nucleotide sequence is TGCGCCAGCAGCCAAGATTGGCTGGACGGGCCGCAGGAAAGGGACTACGAGCAGTACTTC. The chain links TRBV4-3 with TRBJ2-7; the D gene cannot be named for sure. The CDR3 numbers 20 residues from cysteine through phenylalanine. The kept DNA is CDR3 alone, 60 bases in frame from the first base. In the germline V gene, CDR1 corresponds to LGHNA and CDR2 to YSLEER. Trimming takes 0 bases from V and 3 bases from J, and the germline ends sit 27 bases apart.